This TCR beta chain was profiled in a study of T-cell memory formation after mild COVID-19. Study background: TCR clusters largely stayed donor specific.

Germline V gene sequence: CDR1 SGHTA, CDR2 FQGTGA. This CDR3 region has 18 residues. Trimming at V came to 6 bases and at J to 5 bases, leaving 15 bases not matched to a gene. A note on this clonotype: Its antigen is unidentified.

The TCR alpha and TCR beta cDNA libraries, bearing sample barcodes and UMIs, were generated by 5'RACE using constant-segment primers. Via MiXCR, TCRdb re-called the 5' RACE reads, giving one row per CDR3 protein. Of some 97,000 distinct CDR3 sequences in the sample, 11% were seen once. Notes on the study in general: What remained unconfirmed was the SARS-CoV-2 specificity of second-wave clones peaking on day 37. Some SARS-CoV-2-responding clones were already detected in memory before infection.

Material for sequencing was PBMCs or a T cell subset sorted from them (not recorded which). The rearrangement uses TRBV7-3 and TRBJ2-2, with 10 bases identical to TRBD2. The TCR was taken from a man between 18 and 35 years old who had mild COVID-19 (a few samples of this study predate the infection). Cell type and time point are not known. The CDR3, as DNA: TGTGCCAGCAGTTCTACGGGGCTAGCGGGGGTTCGGACCGGGGAGCTGTTTTTT. This codes for CASSSTGLAGVRTGELFF.